Shown below are 14 T cell receptor beta chains from a single sample sequenced in a study of low-dose radiotherapy and immunotherapy resistance in tumors. With a V-primer adapter and a constant-region primer, TCRs were amplified for about 19 PCR cycles. Via MiXCR, TCRdb re-called the reads, giving one row per CDR3 protein. The sample records some 52,000 distinct CDR3 sequences, approximately 35% being singletons. Time point: after trial treatment. Treatment given: LDRT plus nivolumab, ipilimumab, low-dose cyclophosphamide and aspirin (RACIN trial). The input for sequencing was PBMCs, taken after low-dose radiotherapy plus immunotherapy. These receptors were taken from a male donor with rectosigmoid adenocarcinoma.

This clonotype has at least ten counts. The chain links TRBV6-5 to TRBJ1-3, with TRBD1 as a possible D gene (5 bases). The germline V gene encodes CDR1 MNHEY and CDR2 SVGAGI. The CDR3 consists of 16 residues. Trimming pared 6 bases from V and 1 base from J, leaving 16 bases between. The CDR3 DNA reads as TGTGCCAGCAGCCCTGCGGGGGGAGGATCTGGAAACACCATATATTTT. Translating it yields CASSPAGGGSGNTIYF.

This clonotype has just a few counts. This may arise from a read error, as a much more abundant clone is one base away. The CDR3 does not close with the conserved phenylalanine or tryptophan, likely indicating a read error. The rearrangement uses TRBV18 and TRBJ2-5; D ambiguous. Germline V gives CDR1 KGHSH, CDR2 LQKENI. V was shortened by 5 bases and J by 2 bases, with 9 bases between the two germline ends. This CDR3 is built from 13 residues. The CDR3 nucleotides are TGTGCCAGCTCAGCCCAATTTCAAGAGACCCAGTACCTC. This sequence encodes CASSAQFQETQYL.

This clonotype ranks as medium-sized (0.01 to 0.1%). The chain recombines TRBV18 with TRBJ2-3, with 9 bases lining up with TRBD2. The J segment lost 0 bases and the V segment lost 0 bases, leaving 4 bases of the junction unmatched. CDR1 and CDR2 from the germline V gene are KGHSH and LQKENI. This CDR3 is 17 amino acids long. For the CDR3, the DNA is TGTGCCAGCTCACCACCGCTAGCGGGGCACAGCACAGATACGCAGTATTTT. This codes for CASSPPLAGHSTDTQYF. Together with reference TRBV18 and TRBJ2-3, the CDR3 gives the full variable domain: NAGVMQNPRHLVRRRGQEARLRCSPMKGHSHVYWYRQLPEEGLKFMVYLQKENIIDESGMPKERFSAEFPKEGPSILRIQQVVRGDSAAYFCASSPPLAGHSTDTQYFGPGTRLTVL.

This clonotype was recorded many times. J is TRBJ2-7 and V is TRBV9; D tentatively reads TRBD1 or TRBD2 (5 bases each). The CDR3 extends over 14 amino acids. Germline V gene lookup returns CDR1 SGDLS and CDR2 YYNGEE. Trimming cost V 4 bases and J 2 bases, with 13 bases left between them. The CDR3 sequence: CASSPGTGAYEQYF. The CDR3 bases are TGTGCCAGCAGCCCCGGGACGGGTGCCTACGAGCAGTACTTC. Using reference TRBV9 and TRBJ2-7 for the parts outside the CDR3, the full variable domain is DSGVTQTPKHLITATGQRVTLRCSPRSGDLSVYWYQQSLDQGLQFLIQYYNGEERAKGNILERFSAQQFPDLHSELNLSSLELGDSALYFCASSPGTGAYEQYFGPGTRLTVT.

J is TRBJ2-5 and V is TRBV7-9, with D perhaps TRBD2 (7 bases). Trimming left V 1 base short and J 1 base short, with 10 bases between. CDR1 is SEHNR, CDR2 FQNEAQ, per germline (reference sequence). The CDR3 spans 15 residues. DNA for the CDR3: TGTGCCAGCAGCTTAGATCGGGGGGCCCAAGAGACCCAGTACTTC. This encodes CASSLDRGAQETQYF.

This clonotype is labeled as medium-sized. This chain uses TRBV28 with TRBJ1-6; D is undetermined. With 6 bases removed from V and 6 bases from J, the gap between germline ends came to 9 bases. The V gene's germline CDR1 is MDHEN and CDR2 SYDVKM. The CDR3 sequence is 13 residues long. The DNA of the CDR3 is TGTGCCAGCAGAGAGGATTTTAATTCACCCCTCCACTTT. This gives the protein CASREDFNSPLHF.

A few counts support this clonotype. V is TRBV10-3 and J is TRBJ2-5; 15 bases fit TRBD2. CDR3 size: 17 residues. Per the germline V gene, CDR1 is ENHRY and CDR2 is SYGVKD. V shed 2 bases and J 4 bases; nucleotides not matched to a gene: 5. The CDR3 protein is CAISEPPGLAGGETQYF. CDR3 coding DNA: TGTGCCATCAGTGAGCCCCCGGGACTAGCGGGAGGAGAGACCCAGTACTTC.

This clonotype appeared many times. The CDR3 DNA sequence: TGTGCCTGGAGTGTACGGATGCAGGGGCGGTCTGAAGCTTTCTTT. Protein sequence: CAWSVRMQGRSEAFF. J is TRBJ1-1 and V is TRBV30; tentatively, D is TRBD1 (6 bases). Trimming removed 0 bases from V and 6 bases from J, with 17 bases in between. This CDR3 comprises 15 residues. Germline assignment: CDR1 GTSNPN and CDR2 SVGIG (reference sequence).

This clonotype was counted ten times or more. V usage is TRBV10-1 and J usage is TRBJ2-5; D is undetermined. Germline CDR1 and CDR2: WNHNN and SYGVQD (reference sequence). With 3 bases removed from V and 5 bases from J, the gap between germline ends came to 10 bases. The CDR3 is made up of 13 amino acids. The CDR3 DNA reads TGCGCCAGCAGTGAAGAACCCGAGGAGACCCAGTACTTC. This sequence encodes CASSEEPEETQYF.

The gene calls are TRBV6-1 and TRBJ1-5, with D hard to call. With 11 bases removed from V and 6 bases from J, the gap between germline ends came to 23 bases. This CDR3 spans 15 amino acids. Germline V gives CDR1 MNHNS, CDR2 SASEGT. The CDR3 sequence is CASRGQIGEGQPQHF. CDR3 in DNA: TGTGCCTCACGAGGCCAGATAGGTGAGGGTCAGCCCCAGCATTTT.

This clonotype was observed at least ten times. The rearrangement joins TRBV18 to TRBJ1-5, with D perhaps matching TRBD1 (5 bases). Between the trimmed V and J ends, which lost 3 bases and 1 base, there was a span of 13 bases. The CDR3 spans 16 residues. CDR1 is KGHSH, CDR2 LQKENI, per germline. This CDR3 reads CASSPAPDSSNQPQHF. The CDR3 bases are TGTGCCAGCTCACCCGCCCCTGACAGCAGCAATCAGCCCCAGCATTTT.

This clonotype was detected many times. V gene TRBV28 combines with J gene TRBJ2-5; 10 bases are a match to TRBD2. Trimming at V came to 7 bases and at J to 1 base, leaving 24 bases not matched to a gene. CDR3 length: 21 amino acids. Germline CDR1 is MDHEN and CDR2 is SYDVKM. DNA of the CDR3: TGTGCCAGCACCCCCTGGGAGGGTAGGGGGGAACTAGCGGGGCCCCAAGAGACCCAGTACTTC. Amino acid sequence: CASTPWEGRGELAGPQETQYF.

The chain employs TRBV2 and TRBJ1-6; D is undetermined. The CDR3 loop spans 17 amino acids. Deletions cut 3 bases from V and 0 bases from J, with 12 bases between. The germline V gene encodes CDR1 SNHLY and CDR2 FYNNEI. CDR3 loop: CASSDLGRSSYNSPLHF. The CDR3 region has the DNA TGTGCCAGCAGTGATTTGGGGAGAAGCTCCTATAATTCACCCCTCCACTTT.

There are many counts of this clonotype. The chain links TRBV12-3 or TRBV12-4 to TRBJ2-7; 7 bases agree with TRBD1. V shed 6 bases, J shed 0 bases, and the junction held 11 bases outside the gene matches. The CDR3 contains 16 residues. For the CDR3, the DNA is TGTGCCAGCAGCCCCCCGGACAGGCTGAGCTCCTACGAGCAGTACTTC. It encodes CASSPPDRLSSYEQYF.